The sequence of this T cell receptor beta chain was determined in a study of T cell responses to AZD1222 COVID-19 vaccine. Study-level findings and limits: Among vaccine-associated CD4 TCRs, coverage spanned spike, with dominance at 160-218 and 743-854. Donors were largely white British and mainly female; clonal diversity was possibly underestimated. Samples come after the peak T cell response, not at day 14. Seropositive AZD1222 recipients at baseline numbered only five to seven.

On this clone: Its antigen remains unidentified.

Assay used: immunoSEQ multiplex PCR; TCRdb lists only in-frame clones, some missing. The sample has roughly 100,000 clones, 90% seen once. The TCR comes from an adult in good health. Sequencing used peripheral blood, obtained on day 0 of AZD1222 vaccination.

The DNA for the CDR3 is TGTGCCTGGAGCCTTGGGCCACAAACTGGAAACACCATATATTTT. Translated, it gives CAWSLGPQTGNTIYF. The rearrangement uses TRBV30 and TRBJ1-3; D gene ambiguous. Germline V gene sequence: CDR1 GTSNPN, CDR2 SVGIG (reference sequence). CDR3 length: 15 residues. Trimming removed 3 bases from V and 2 bases from J, with 14 bases in between.